The next 30 T cell receptor beta chains were all read from a single sample in a study of identical twins. TCRdb called the 5' RACE reads again in MiXCR, with one record for every CDR3 protein. This repertoire shows about 240,000 distinct CDR3 sequences, about 12% found once; its top ten account for 3.5% to 5%. This sample was shared with a second study, whose subject was yellow fever vaccine responses in identical twins.

Sequences were obtained from memory (CD45RO+) T cells sorted from blood. The origin of the receptors is a woman between 18 and 29 years old in good health.

This clonotype came up many times. The chain uses TRBV3-1 and TRBJ2-7; D gene unclear. The CDR3 covers 13 residues. V was clipped by 1 base and J by 1 base, with 5 bases between them. The germline gives CDR1 LGHDT, CDR2 YNNKEL (reference sequence). As DNA, the CDR3 is TGTGCCAGCAGCCAAGTGTCTTCCTACGAGCAGTACTTC. Translating it yields CASSQVSSYEQYF.

This clonotype was seen more than once but under ten times. CDR3 amino acids: CATSSGGDAYNEQFF. In nucleotides, the CDR3 is TGTGCCACCAGCAGCGGGGGGGACGCCTACAATGAGCAGTTCTTC. This chain connects TRBV15 to TRBJ2-1; TRBD2 matches at 8 bases. Germline V gene data show CDR1 as LNHNV and CDR2 as YYDKDF (reference sequence). The length of the CDR3 is 15 residues. After removal of 3 bases from V and 2 bases from J, the junction contained 3 bases not matched to a gene. Supplemented by reference TRBV15 and TRBJ2-1, the full variable domain reads DAMVIQNPRYQVTQFGKPVTLSCSQTLNHNVMYWYQQKSSQAPKLLFHYYDKDFNNEADTPDNFQSRRPNTSFCFLDIRSPGLGDTAMYLCATSSGGDAYNEQFFGPGTRLTVL.

The table lists this clonotype with many counts. The rearrangement joins TRBV29-1 to TRBJ1-5; TRBD1 aligns across 8 bases. J lost 0 bases, V lost 7 bases, and 5 bases had no gene match. The CDR3 extends over 14 amino acids. Germline CDR1 is SQVTM and CDR2 is ANQGSEA. The CDR3 spells CSAGQGGSNQPQHF. CDR3 sequence (DNA): TGCAGCGCTGGACAGGGCGGTAGCAATCAGCCCCAGCATTTT. Using reference TRBV29-1 and TRBJ1-5 for the parts outside the CDR3, the full variable domain is SAVISQKPSRDICQRGTSLTIQCQVDSQVTMMFWYRQQPGQSLTLIATANQGSEATYESGFVIDKFPISRPNLTFSTLTVSNMSPEDSSIYLCSAGQGGSNQPQHFGDGTRLSIL.

This clonotype was recorded many times. The chain joins TRBV29-1 to TRBJ2-7; D is undetermined. In germline, CDR1 is SQVTM, CDR2 ANQGSEA. CDR3 length: 12 residues. Between the trimmed V and J ends, which lost 6 bases and 2 bases, there was a span of 11 bases. The CDR3 region is CSVARPPYEQYF. CDR3 DNA sequence: TGCAGCGTCGCCCGGCCTCCCTACGAGCAGTACTTC.

This clonotype was seen a few times. The chain links TRBV5-1 to TRBJ1-3, with no clear D. Between the trimmed V and J ends, which lost 0 bases and 4 bases, there was a span of 8 bases. Germline CDR1 reads SGHRS; CDR2 reads YFSETQ. The CDR3 has 14 amino acids. Written as DNA, the CDR3 is TGCGCCAGCAGCTTGGAAGGGAACGGAAACACCATATATTTT. It is translated as CASSLEGNGNTIYF.

The chain combines TRBV5-1 with TRBJ2-5; D uncertain. The CDR3 spans 13 residues. The germline V gene encodes CDR1 SGHRS and CDR2 YFSETQ. With 1 base removed from V and 5 bases from J, the gap between germline ends came to 9 bases. The CDR3 spells CASSLKGEETQYF. The CDR3 DNA sequence: TGCGCCAGCAGCTTGAAAGGCGAGGAGACCCAGTACTTC.

The chain carries TRBV6-6 and TRBJ2-2; D gene unclear. Germline CDR1 and CDR2: MNHNY and SVGAGI (reference sequence). Trimming took off 8 bases at V and 7 bases at J, with 11 bases between the two ends. The CDR3 is 12 amino acids. CDR3 residues: CASVKGGGELFF. CDR3 sequence (DNA): TGTGCCAGCGTAAAGGGCGGCGGGGAGCTGTTTTTT.

J is TRBJ2-7 and V is TRBV6-6, with no clear D. Germline V gene sequence: CDR1 MNHNY, CDR2 SVGAGI (reference sequence). This CDR3 contains 12 residues. V was trimmed by 4 bases and J by 4 bases, leaving 8 bases between them. The CDR3 sequence: CASSLAIYEQYF. CDR3 nucleotides: TGTGCCAGCAGTTTGGCCATTTACGAGCAGTACTTC.

This chain connects TRBV20-1 to TRBJ2-7, with D uncertain. Germline V CDR1 and CDR2: DFQATT, SNEGSKA (reference sequence). The CDR3 is 15 amino acids. Deletions cut 0 bases from V and 0 bases from J, with 12 bases between. The CDR3 protein is CSARDSAYSSYEQYF. CDR3 nucleotide sequence: TGCAGTGCTAGAGATTCGGCATACAGCTCCTACGAGCAGTACTTC.

About this clonotype itself: This may arise from a read error, as a much more abundant clone is one base away. The CDR3 DNA reads as TGTGCCAGCAGTTTTGGAGCAGGGGTCACCGGGAAGCTGTTTTTT. As protein: CASSFGAGVTGKLFF. The chain links TRBV12-3 or TRBV12-4 to TRBJ2-2; possibly TRBD1 for D (6 bases). The CDR3 runs to 15 residues.

This sequence joins TRBV7-9 and TRBJ2-7; D call uncertain. The germline V gene encodes CDR1 SEHNR and CDR2 FQNEAQ (reference sequence). V gave up 8 bases and J gave up 0 bases, with 11 bases separating them. The CDR3 is 13 residues long. The CDR3: CASGAPSSYEQYF. In DNA form, the CDR3 reads TGTGCCAGCGGAGCTCCTAGCTCCTACGAGCAGTACTTC.

The rearrangement joins TRBV3-1 to TRBJ2-1; tentatively, D is TRBD2 (7 bases). The CDR3 extends over 13 amino acids. In germline, CDR1 is LGHDT, CDR2 YNNKEL (reference sequence). V lost 1 base and J lost 9, with 10 bases in between. The CDR3 sequence: CASSQVGGGEQFF. CDR3 bases: TGTGCCAGCAGCCAAGTGGGAGGGGGTGAGCAGTTCTTC.

This clonotype has only a few counts. This chain links TRBV18 with TRBJ2-7; the D call may be TRBD1 or TRBD2 (6 bases each). The CDR3 has 15 amino acids. Per the germline V gene, CDR1 is KGHSH and CDR2 is LQKENI. V lost 2 bases and J lost 5, with 16 bases in between. CDR3 nucleotide sequence: TGTGCCAGCTCACCAACAGGGCTACGCGGGGACGAGCAGTACTTC. Translating gives CASSPTGLRGDEQYF.

The CDR3 DNA reads TGTGCCAGCAGAGCTGACGTTCAAGAGACCCAGTACTTC. Translated: CASRADVQETQYF. The chain recombines TRBV2 with TRBJ2-5, with D unresolved. Per germline, CDR1 SNHLY and CDR2 FYNNEI. The CDR3 is made up of 13 amino acids. V was shortened by 6 bases and J by 2 bases, with 10 bases between the two germline ends.

V and J are TRBV20-1 and TRBJ1-2, with D tentatively TRBD1 (6 bases). The CDR3 loop spans 15 amino acids. Germline V gives CDR1 DFQATT, CDR2 SNEGSKA (reference sequence). Trimming cost V 0 bases and J 8 bases, with 19 bases left between them. CDR3 sequence: CSARDSGQLISGYTF. The DNA of the CDR3 is TGCAGTGCTAGAGATTCAGGACAGTTGATTTCAGGCTACACCTTC.

This clonotype was counted at least ten times. This chain connects TRBV20-1 to TRBJ1-5; D is unclear. This CDR3 contains 13 residues. Per the germline V gene, CDR1 is DFQATT and CDR2 is SNEGSKA (reference sequence). V lost 3 bases and J 2 bases, leaving 8 bases between the germline ends. The DNA for the CDR3 is TGCAGTGCTAGGGACGGGGGCAATCAGCCCCAGCATTTT. Amino acid sequence: CSARDGGNQPQHF.

This clonotype was found a few times. The CDR3 coding sequence is TGTGCCAGCAACCCGGACAGAGCAACTACGGGGCAGTACTTC. This encodes CASNPDRATTGQYF. V is TRBV11-2 and J is TRBJ2-7; D possibly corresponds to TRBD1 (6 bases). The V end lost 7 bases, the J end lost 9 bases, and 22 bases lay between the germline ends. The CDR3 is 14 amino acids. Germline lookup yields CDR1 SGHAT and CDR2 FQNNGV.

This clonotype was observed at least ten times. The genes are TRBV5-1 and TRBJ1-2; D is perhaps TRBD1 (5 bases). Germline V lookup: CDR1 SGHRS, CDR2 YFSETQ. CDR3 length equals 13 residues. Trimming cost V 5 bases and J 7 bases, with 15 bases left between them. The CDR3 region has the DNA TGCGCCAGCAGTTCGGACAATCACTCTGGCTACACCTTC. This codes for CASSSDNHSGYTF. Supplemented by reference TRBV5-1 and TRBJ1-2, the full variable domain reads KAGVTQTPRYLIKTRGQQVTLSCSPISGHRSVSWYQQTPGQGLQFLFEYFSETQRNKGNFPGRFSGRQFSNSRSEMNVSTLELGDSALYLCASSSDNHSGYTFGSGTRLTVV.

This clonotype appeared a single time. CDR3 sequence reads: CASSQAGTGIYEQYF. CDR3 in DNA: TGTGCCAGCAGCCAAGCAGGGACAGGGATCTACGAGCAGTACTTC. V is TRBV14 and J is TRBJ2-7, with 9 bases fitting TRBD1. Germline V gene sequence: CDR1 SGHDN, CDR2 FVKESK. V lost 1 base, J lost 3 bases, and 4 bases stayed unmatched. This CDR3 is built from 15 residues.

The rearrangement uses TRBV20-1 and TRBJ2-2; D unresolved. Between the trimmed V and J ends, which lost 4 bases and 0 bases, there was a span of 6 bases. In germline, CDR1 is DFQATT, CDR2 SNEGSKA (reference sequence). The length of the CDR3 is 13 residues. This CDR3 is CSANPSNTGELFF. The CDR3 DNA is TGCAGTGCTAACCCCTCGAACACCGGGGAGCTGTTTTTT.

The chain has TRBV30 and TRBJ2-5; 8 positions match TRBD2. CDR3 length: 12 amino acids. V lost 5 bases to trimming and J lost 4 bases; unmatched junction nucleotides: 3. CDR1 is GTSNPN, CDR2 SVGIG, per germline (reference sequence). CDR3 nucleotide sequence: TGTGCCTGGCGGGGGGGCAGAGAGACCCAGTACTTC. Its protein is CAWRGGRETQYF.

This clonotype turned up a few times. The chain is built from TRBV6-1 and TRBJ1-5; 7 nucleotides match TRBD1. This CDR3 has 17 amino acids. The V segment lost 3 bases and the J segment 0 bases; nucleotides outside the gene matches: 8. The germline V gene encodes CDR1 MNHNS and CDR2 SASEGT. The DNA of the CDR3 is TGTGCCAGCAGTGACCGGGACAGAGAATTTAGCAATCAGCCCCAGCATTTT. It is translated as CASSDRDREFSNQPQHF.

V usage is TRBV24-1 and J usage is TRBJ2-5, with TRBD2 identical over 8 bases. Germline-derived CDR1 and CDR2 are KGHDR and SFDVKD. There are 16 residues in the CDR3. The junction had 8 bases not matched to a gene; V was cut back by 4 bases and J by 2 bases. The CDR3 coding sequence is TGTGCCACCAGTGACCCACTAGCGGAATTACAAGAGACCCAGTACTTC. Translation gives CATSDPLAELQETQYF.

By sample share, this clonotype is medium-sized (0.01 to 0.1%). This sequence joins TRBV18 and TRBJ2-7; 10 bases are a match to TRBD1. V lost 7 bases and J lost 5; bases outside the gene matches: 2. Germline V CDR1 and CDR2: KGHSH, LQKENI. This CDR3 region has 12 residues. This CDR3 reads CASWDRGNEQYF. The CDR3 bases are TGTGCCAGCTGGGACAGGGGAAACGAGCAGTACTTC.

The chain carries TRBV28 and TRBJ2-3; D is perhaps TRBD1 or TRBD2 (5 bases each). V was cut by 5 bases and J by 3 bases, with 18 bases left in between. CDR1 is MDHEN and CDR2 is SYDVKM in the germline V gene. The CDR3 extends over 16 amino acids. CDR3 residues: CASSTSHSGLTDTQYF. The CDR3 DNA follows: TGTGCCAGCAGTACAAGCCACTCGGGGCTGACAGATACGCAGTATTTT.

The V call is TRBV24-1, the J call TRBJ2-2, with 10 nucleotides matching TRBD1. With 6 bases clipped from V and 5 bases from J, the junction kept 5 bases outside the gene matches. The CDR3 has 15 residues. Per germline, CDR1 KGHDR and CDR2 SFDVKD. The CDR3 nucleotides read TGTGCCACCAGTCCGGGACAGGGGTGGACCGGGGAGCTGTTTTTT. Its protein is CATSPGQGWTGELFF.

The CDR3 nucleotides are TGTGCCAGCTCACCTACAACGTTCACTCTAGCGGGGGATGGCTCCTACGAGCAGTACTTC. Protein product: CASSPTTFTLAGDGSYEQYF. This chain connects TRBV18 to TRBJ2-7; 10 bases are shared with TRBD2. The CDR3 totals 20 residues. The trim removed 3 bases at V and 0 bases at J, leaving 17 bases unmatched. Looked up from germline, CDR1 is KGHSH and CDR2 is LQKENI. Together with reference TRBV18 and TRBJ2-7, the CDR3 gives the full variable domain: NAGVMQNPRHLVRRRGQEARLRCSPMKGHSHVYWYRQLPEEGLKFMVYLQKENIIDESGMPKERFSAEFPKEGPSILRIQQVVRGDSAAYFCASSPTTFTLAGDGSYEQYFGPGTRLTVT.

This clonotype showed up just a few times. The DNA for the CDR3 is TGCGCCAGCAGCCAAGAGGCGGGGTGGGCCGGGGAGCTGTTTTTT. Its translation: CASSQEAGWAGELFF. V is TRBV4-3 and J is TRBJ2-2; maybe TRBD2 (6 bases). V lost 0 bases to trimming and J lost 6 bases, with 11 bases between them. The CDR3 has 15 amino acids. Per the germline V gene, CDR1 is LGHNA and CDR2 is YSLEER.

V and J are TRBV7-2 and TRBJ1-6; 7 bases are a match to TRBD1. The V gene's germline CDR1 is SGHTA and CDR2 FQGNSA. This CDR3 has 13 amino acids. Germline trimming cut 10 bases from V and 8 bases from J; bases unmatched to any gene: 8. The CDR3 region is CATSHTGDSPLHF. CDR3 coding DNA: TGTGCCACCTCACATACAGGGGATTCACCCCTCCACTTT.

V usage is TRBV15 and J usage is TRBJ2-1; the D gene is possibly TRBD2 (5 bases). V lost 0 bases, J lost 7 bases, and 10 bases lay in between. Germline V gene lookup returns CDR1 LNHNV and CDR2 YYDKDF (reference sequence). This CDR3 is 14 amino acids long. The DNA for the CDR3 is TGTGCCACCAGCAGAGATAGCGTTGTAAATGAGCAGTTCTTC. This gives the protein CATSRDSVVNEQFF. Full variable domain (outside the CDR3, taken from reference TRBV15 and TRBJ2-1): DAMVIQNPRYQVTQFGKPVTLSCSQTLNHNVMYWYQQKSSQAPKLLFHYYDKDFNNEADTPDNFQSRRPNTSFCFLDIRSPGLGDTAMYLCATSRDSVVNEQFFGPGTRLTVL.